This T cell receptor (beta chain) was obtained from a study of cytomegalovirus exposure and HLA in healthy donors. The study ran its PCR with 60 Vbeta and 13 Jbeta primers. Clones were read by immunoSEQ multiplex PCR, and TCRdb kept only the in-frame ones, dropping some. The data show roughly 220,000 clones, with 55% to 75% seen just once and 2.6% held by the top ten. The CDR3 covers 15 residues. Germline loops: CDR1 LNHDA, CDR2 SQIVND (reference sequence). The J segment lost 5 bases and the V segment lost 4 bases, leaving 7 bases of the junction unmatched. The chain uses TRBV19 and TRBJ1-5; 8 nucleotides agree with TRBD1. The sequencing sample was made of PBMCs. This sequence was found in a man aged 40-49 years in good health and CMV-seropositive. The CDR3, as DNA: TGTGCCAGTAGTAGAACGGGACAGGTGCATCAGCCCCAGCATTTT. Translated, it gives CASSRTGQVHQPQHF.